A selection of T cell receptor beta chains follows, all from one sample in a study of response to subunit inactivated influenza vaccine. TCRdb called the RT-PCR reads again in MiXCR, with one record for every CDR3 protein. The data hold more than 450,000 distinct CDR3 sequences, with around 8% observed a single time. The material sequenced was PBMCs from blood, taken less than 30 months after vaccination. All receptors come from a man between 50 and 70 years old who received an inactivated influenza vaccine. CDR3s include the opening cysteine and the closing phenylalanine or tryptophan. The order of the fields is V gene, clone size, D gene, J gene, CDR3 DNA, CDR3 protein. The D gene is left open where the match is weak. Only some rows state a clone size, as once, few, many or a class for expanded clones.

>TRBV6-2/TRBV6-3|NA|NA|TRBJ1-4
TGTGCCAGCAGTCGGACGGTAACTAATGAAAAACTGTTTTTT
CASSRTVTNEKLFF
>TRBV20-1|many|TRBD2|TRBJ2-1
TGCAGTGCTAGACCACTAGCGGGGGGCTACAATGAGCAGTTCTTC
CSARPLAGGYNEQFF
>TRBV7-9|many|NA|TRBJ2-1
TGTGCCAGCAGCTCCAACGCCCGATGGGTCTCCTACAATGAGCAGTTCTTC
CASSSNARWVSYNEQFF
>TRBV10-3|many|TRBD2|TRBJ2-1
TGTGCCATCAGTGAGCGACCCAGCGGGAGCGTTAGTGAGCAGTTCTTC
CAISERPSGSVSEQFF
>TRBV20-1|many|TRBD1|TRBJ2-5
TGCAGTGCCATCACCGGGACAGCCGGGACCCAGTACTTC
CSAITGTAGTQYF
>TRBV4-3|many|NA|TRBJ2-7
TGCGCCAGCAGCCAAGAACCCCACATGTCCTACGAGCAGTACTTC
CASSQEPHMSYEQYF
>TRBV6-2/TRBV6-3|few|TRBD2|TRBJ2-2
TGTGCCAGCAGTAGGACTAGCGGGGAGTCGTCCGGGGAGCTGTTTTTT
CASSRTSGESSGELFF
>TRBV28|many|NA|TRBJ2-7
TGTGCCAGCAGCTCGGAACGGCCGGAGCAGTACTTC
CASSSERPEQYF
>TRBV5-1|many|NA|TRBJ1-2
TGCGCCAGCAGCTTGCGGAATAGTGGCTACACCTTC
CASSLRNSGYTF
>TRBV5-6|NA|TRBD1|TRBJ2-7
TGTGCCAGCAGCCTGATCACAGGGGGCGAGCAGTACTTC
CASSLITGGEQYF
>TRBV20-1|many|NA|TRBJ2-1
TGCAGTGCTTGGACTGGGAGCTCCTACAATGAGCAGTTCTTC
CSAWTGSSYNEQFF
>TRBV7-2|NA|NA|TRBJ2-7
TGTGCCAGCAGCTTCCTCCAGGCCTACGAGCAGTACTTC
CASSFLQAYEQYF
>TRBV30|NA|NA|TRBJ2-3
TGTGCCTGGTCAACAGGGCGCACAGATACGCAGTATTTT
CAWSTGRTDTQYF
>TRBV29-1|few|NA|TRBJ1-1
TGCAGCGTTGAAGTTAACACCAACACTGAAGCTTTCTTT
CSVEVNTNTEAFF
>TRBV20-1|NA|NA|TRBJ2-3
TGCAGTGCCGAGACTAGTACTCTAAGCACAGATACGCAGTATTTT
CSAETSTLSTDTQYF
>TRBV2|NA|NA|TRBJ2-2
TGTGCCAGCAGTGAGAGACGGCTCATCGGGGAGCTGTTTTTT
CASSERRLIGELFF
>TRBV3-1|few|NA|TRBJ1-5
TGTGCCAGCAGCCAGAGCGGACGGAACAATCAGCCCCAGCATTTT
CASSQSGRNNQPQHF
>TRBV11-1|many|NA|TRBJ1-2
TGTGCCAGCAGCTTAAATCCCAGGACGGCTAACTATGGCTACACCTTC
CASSLNPRTANYGYTF
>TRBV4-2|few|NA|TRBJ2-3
TGTGCCAGCAGCCAAGATGGGACTTATAGCAATCAGCCCCAGTATTTT
CASSQDGTYSNQPQYF
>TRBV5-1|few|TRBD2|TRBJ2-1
TGCGCCAGCAGCTTGACGGCTAGCGGGAAAGGGGATGAGCAGTTCTTC
CASSLTASGKGDEQFF
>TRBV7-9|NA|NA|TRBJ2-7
TGTGCCAGCAGTTTGATCTCCTACGTGCAGTACTTC
CASSLISYVQYF
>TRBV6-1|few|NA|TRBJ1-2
TGTGCCAGCAGCCCCCGGGTATGGGCTGGTGGCTACACCTTC
CASSPRVWAGGYTF
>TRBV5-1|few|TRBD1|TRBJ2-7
TGCGCCAGCAGCTTGGGTTCGGGACAGGTCAACGAGCAGTACTTC
CASSLGSGQVNEQYF
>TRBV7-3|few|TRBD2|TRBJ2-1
TGTGCCAGCAGCCCCCAAGGTAGCGGGAGTGTTTACAATGAGCAGTTCTTC
CASSPQGSGSVYNEQFF
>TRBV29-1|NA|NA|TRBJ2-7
TGCAGCGTTGCCCCGGGACGGCAGGCGGAGCAGTACTTC
CSVAPGRQAEQYF
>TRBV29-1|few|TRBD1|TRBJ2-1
TGCAGCGTTGAACCGACAGGGTATGAGCAGTTCTTC
CSVEPTGYEQFF
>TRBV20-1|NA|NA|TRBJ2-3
TGCAGTGCTAGGAGAGACACAGATACGCAGTATTTT
CSARRDTDTQYF
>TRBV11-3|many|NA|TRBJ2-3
TGTGCCAGCAGCTATTACGGGAGCCCCGCAGATACGCAGTATTTT
CASSYYGSPADTQYF
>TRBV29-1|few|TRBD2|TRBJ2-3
TGCAGCGTCGGGGGACTAGCGGGCCGCACAGATACGCAGTATTTT
CSVGGLAGRTDTQYF
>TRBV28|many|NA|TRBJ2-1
TGTGCCAGCAGACGGGGGAGCGACAATGAGCAGTTCTTC
CASRRGSDNEQFF
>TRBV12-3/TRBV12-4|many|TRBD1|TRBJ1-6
TGTGCCAGCAGTTTAGGGACAGGGGGCTCACCCCTCCACTTT
CASSLGTGGSPLHF
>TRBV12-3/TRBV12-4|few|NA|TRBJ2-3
TGTGCCAGCAGTTTCTTCGGGGGCGCAGATACGCAGTATTTT
CASSFFGGADTQYF
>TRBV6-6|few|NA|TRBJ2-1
TGTGCCAGCACCCGCAGGATGAATGAGCAGTTCTTC
CASTRRMNEQFF
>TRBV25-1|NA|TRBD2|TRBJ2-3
TGTGCCAGCAGTGCTACCTTACTAGCGGGAGTGACAGATACGCAGTATTTT
CASSATLLAGVTDTQYF
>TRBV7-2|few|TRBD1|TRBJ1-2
TGTGCCAGCAGCTCACAGGGGATGGGCTATGGCTACACCTTC
CASSSQGMGYGYTF
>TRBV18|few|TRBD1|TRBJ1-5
TGTGCCAGCTCACGGGGGACAGGTAATCAGCCCCAGCATTTT
CASSRGTGNQPQHF
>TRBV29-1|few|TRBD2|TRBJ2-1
TGCAGCGTTCGCGTCTGGGTGAGCGGGGGGGCTAACGATGAGCAGTTCTTC
CSVRVWVSGGANDEQFF
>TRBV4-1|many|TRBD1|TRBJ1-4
TGCGCCAGCAGCCAAGAGAGTACAGGGGTAGGTGAAAAACTGTTTTTT
CASSQESTGVGEKLFF
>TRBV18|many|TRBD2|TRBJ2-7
TGTGCCAGCTCAAGACTAGCGGGGTACGAGCAGTACTTC
CASSRLAGYEQYF
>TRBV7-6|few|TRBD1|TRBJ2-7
TGTGCCAGCAGCGCGACAACCGGGACAGGGGGCTATGAGCAGTACTTC
CASSATTGTGGYEQYF
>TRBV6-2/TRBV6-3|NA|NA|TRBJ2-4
TGTGCCACGGGCCGGACGACCAAAAACATTCAGTACTTC
CATGRTTKNIQYF
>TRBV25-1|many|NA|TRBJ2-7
TGTGCCAGCAGTGTTGGTGCCTACGAGCAGTACTTC
CASSVGAYEQYF
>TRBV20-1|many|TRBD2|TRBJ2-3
TGCAGTGCTATAGCGGGATCTAGCACAGATACGCAGTATTTT
CSAIAGSSTDTQYF
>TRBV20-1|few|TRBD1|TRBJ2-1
TGCAGTGCTAGAGTTCAGGGGGCAGTCAATGAGCAGTTCTTC
CSARVQGAVNEQFF
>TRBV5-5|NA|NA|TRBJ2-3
TGTGCCAGCAGTATGACTAGTTCCTCAGATACGCAGTATTTT
CASSMTSSSDTQYF
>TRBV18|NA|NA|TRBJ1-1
TGTGCCAGCTCACCACGAGTGGCTTTGGACACTGAAGCTTTCTTT
CASSPRVALDTEAFF
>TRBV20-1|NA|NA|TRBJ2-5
TGCAGTGCTAGAGGAGGGACAAGTCAAGAGACCCAGTACTTC
CSARGGTSQETQYF
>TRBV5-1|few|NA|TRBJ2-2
TGCGCCAGCAGCTTGGGCTCCTCTTCGAACACCGGGGAGCTGTTTTTT
CASSLGSSSNTGELFF
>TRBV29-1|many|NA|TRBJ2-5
TGCAGCGTAAAGACAGATTCGGAGACCCAGTACTTC
CSVKTDSETQYF
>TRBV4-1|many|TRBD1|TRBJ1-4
TGCGCCAGCAGCCAACTTACAGGGGAAACTAATGAAAAACTGTTTTTT
CASSQLTGETNEKLFF
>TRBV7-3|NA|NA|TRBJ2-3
TGTGCCAGCAGCTTACTGATAGCAGATACGCAGTATTTT
CASSLLIADTQYF